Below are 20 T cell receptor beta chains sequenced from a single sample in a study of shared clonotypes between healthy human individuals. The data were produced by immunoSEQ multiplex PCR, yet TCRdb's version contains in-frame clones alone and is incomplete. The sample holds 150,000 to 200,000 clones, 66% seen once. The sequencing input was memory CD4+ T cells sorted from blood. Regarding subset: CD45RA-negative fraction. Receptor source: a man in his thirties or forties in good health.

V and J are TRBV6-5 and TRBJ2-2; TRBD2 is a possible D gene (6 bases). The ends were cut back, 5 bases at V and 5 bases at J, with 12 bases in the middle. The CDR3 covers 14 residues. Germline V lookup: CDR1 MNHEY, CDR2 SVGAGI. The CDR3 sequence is CASSTEEGTGELFF. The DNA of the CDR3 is TGTGCCAGCAGTACGGAGGAGGGGACCGGGGAGCTGTTTTTT.

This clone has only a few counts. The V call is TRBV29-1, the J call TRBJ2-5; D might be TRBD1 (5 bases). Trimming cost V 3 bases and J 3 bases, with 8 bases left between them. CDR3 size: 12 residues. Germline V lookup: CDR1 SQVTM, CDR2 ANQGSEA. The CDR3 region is CSVDTDKETQYF. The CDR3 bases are TGCAGCGTTGATACGGACAAAGAGACCCAGTACTTC.

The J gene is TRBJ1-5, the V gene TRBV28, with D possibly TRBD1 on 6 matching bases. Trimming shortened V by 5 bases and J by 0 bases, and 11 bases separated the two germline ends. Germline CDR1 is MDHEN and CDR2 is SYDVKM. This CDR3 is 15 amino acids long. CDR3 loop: CASSAAGASNQPQHF. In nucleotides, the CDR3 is TGTGCCAGCAGTGCCGCGGGGGCTAGCAATCAGCCCCAGCATTTT.

Here the CDR3 reads CASSYIAGVMNEQFF. CDR3 bases: TGTGCCAGCAGTTATATAGCGGGAGTAATGAATGAGCAGTTCTTC. The genes are TRBV7-3 and TRBJ2-1; TRBD2 agrees at 9 bases. Germline CDR1 is SGHTA and CDR2 is FQGTGA. This CDR3 contains 15 residues. With 6 bases clipped from V and 7 bases from J, the junction kept 10 bases outside the gene matches.

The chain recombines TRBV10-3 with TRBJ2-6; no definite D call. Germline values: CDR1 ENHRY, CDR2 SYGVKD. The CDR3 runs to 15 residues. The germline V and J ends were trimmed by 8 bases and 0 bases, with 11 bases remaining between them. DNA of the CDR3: TGTGCCATCGGGGTAAGCCACTCTGGGGCCAACGTCCTGACTTTC. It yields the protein CAIGVSHSGANVLTF.

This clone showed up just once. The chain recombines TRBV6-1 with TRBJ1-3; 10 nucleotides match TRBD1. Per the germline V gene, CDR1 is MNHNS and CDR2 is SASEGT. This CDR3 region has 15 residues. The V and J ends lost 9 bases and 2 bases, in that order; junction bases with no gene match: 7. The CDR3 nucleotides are TGTGCCAGTGGGAGACAGGGGGCGGCTGGAAACACCATATATTTT. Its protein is CASGRQGAAGNTIYF.

The CDR3 nucleotides are TGTGCCAGCAGCTTAGGGTGGGAGCGGGCCAAAAACATTCAGTACTTC. Protein: CASSLGWERAKNIQYF. V and J are TRBV13 and TRBJ2-4; TRBD2 is a possible D gene (5 bases). V dropped 0 bases and J dropped 1 base, with 10 bases sitting between them. CDR1 and CDR2 (germline): PRHDT, FYEKMQ (reference sequence). This CDR3 is built from 16 residues.

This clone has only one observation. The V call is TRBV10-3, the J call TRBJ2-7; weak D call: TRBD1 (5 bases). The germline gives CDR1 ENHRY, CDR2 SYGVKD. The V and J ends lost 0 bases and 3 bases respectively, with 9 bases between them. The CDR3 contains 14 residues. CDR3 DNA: TGTGCCATCAGTGAGTCGACCAGGGTCTACGAGCAGTACTTC. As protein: CAISESTRVYEQYF.

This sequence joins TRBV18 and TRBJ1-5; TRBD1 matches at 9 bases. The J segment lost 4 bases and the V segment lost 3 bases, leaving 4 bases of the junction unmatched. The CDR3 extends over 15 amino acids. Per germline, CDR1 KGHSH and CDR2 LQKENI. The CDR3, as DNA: TGTGCCAGCTCACCGTCGGGACAGGGAAATCAGCCCCAGCATTTT. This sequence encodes CASSPSGQGNQPQHF.

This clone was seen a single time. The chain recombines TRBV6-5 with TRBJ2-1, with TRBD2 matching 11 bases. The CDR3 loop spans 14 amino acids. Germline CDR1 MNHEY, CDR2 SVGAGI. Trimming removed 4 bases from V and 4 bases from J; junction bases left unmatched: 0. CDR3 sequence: CASSLAGGYNEQFF. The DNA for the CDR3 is TGTGCCAGCAGTTTAGCGGGAGGGTACAATGAGCAGTTCTTC.

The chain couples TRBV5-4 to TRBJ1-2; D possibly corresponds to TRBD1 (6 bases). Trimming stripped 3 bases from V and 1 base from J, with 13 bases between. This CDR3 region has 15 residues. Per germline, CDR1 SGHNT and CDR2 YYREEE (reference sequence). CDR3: CASSSGQTFNYGYTF. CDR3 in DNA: TGTGCCAGCAGCTCAGGACAGACTTTTAACTATGGCTACACCTTC. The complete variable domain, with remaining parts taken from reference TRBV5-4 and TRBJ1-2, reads ETGVTQSPTHLIKTRGQQVTLRCSSQSGHNTVSWYQQALGQGPQFIFQYYREEENGRGNFPPRFSGLQFPNYSSELNVNALELDDSALYLCASSSGQTFNYGYTFGSGTRLTVV.

CDR3 nucleotide sequence: TGTGCCAGCAGCCCCCTAGCGGGAAGGGGTGAGCAGTTCTTC. The encoded protein is CASSPLAGRGEQFF. The gene calls are TRBV6-6 and TRBJ2-1, with TRBD2 identical over 9 bases. V was pared by 6 bases and J by 9 bases, with 9 bases of the junction left unmatched. Germline assignment: CDR1 MNHNY and CDR2 SVGAGI (reference sequence). The CDR3 extends over 14 amino acids.

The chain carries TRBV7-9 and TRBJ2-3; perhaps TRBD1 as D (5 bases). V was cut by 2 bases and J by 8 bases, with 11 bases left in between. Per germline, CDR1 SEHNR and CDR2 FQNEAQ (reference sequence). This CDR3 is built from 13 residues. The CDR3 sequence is CASSLQGVGTQYF. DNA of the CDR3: TGTGCCAGCAGCTTACAAGGGGTCGGTACGCAGTATTTT.

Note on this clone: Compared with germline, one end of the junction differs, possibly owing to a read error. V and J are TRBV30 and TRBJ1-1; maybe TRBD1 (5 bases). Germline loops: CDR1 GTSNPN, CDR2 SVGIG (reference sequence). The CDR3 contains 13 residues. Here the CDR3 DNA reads TGTGCCTGGAGTGTCTCCAGGGCCACTCAAGCTTTCTTT. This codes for CAWSVSRATQAFF.

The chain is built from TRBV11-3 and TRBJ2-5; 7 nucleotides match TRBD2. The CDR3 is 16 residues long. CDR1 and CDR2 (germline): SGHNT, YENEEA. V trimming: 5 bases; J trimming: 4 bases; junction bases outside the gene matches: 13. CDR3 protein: CASSPSLRLAAETQYF. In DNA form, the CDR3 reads TGTGCCAGCAGCCCCTCCCTCCGACTAGCAGCAGAGACCCAGTACTTC.

CDR3 DNA: TGTGCCAGCAGCTTGACTAGCGACCAAGAGACCCAGTACTTC. This sequence encodes CASSLTSDQETQYF. The chain couples TRBV5-4 to TRBJ2-5; TRBD2 aligns across 7 bases. After removal of 1 base from V and 0 bases from J, the junction contained 0 bases not matched to a gene. Looked up from germline, CDR1 is SGHNT and CDR2 is YYREEE (reference sequence). This CDR3 has 14 amino acids.

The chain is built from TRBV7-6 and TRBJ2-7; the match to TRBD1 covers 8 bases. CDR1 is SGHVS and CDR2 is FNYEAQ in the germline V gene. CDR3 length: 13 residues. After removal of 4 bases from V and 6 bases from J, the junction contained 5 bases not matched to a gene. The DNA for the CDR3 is TGTGCCAGCAGCTCCGGGACAGGCTCCGAGCAGTACTTC. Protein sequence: CASSSGTGSEQYF.

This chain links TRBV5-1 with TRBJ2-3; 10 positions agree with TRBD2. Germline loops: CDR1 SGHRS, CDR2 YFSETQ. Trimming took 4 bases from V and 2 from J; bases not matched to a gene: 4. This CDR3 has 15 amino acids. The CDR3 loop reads CASSATSGITDTQYF. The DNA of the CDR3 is TGCGCCAGCAGCGCAACTAGCGGGATCACAGATACGCAGTATTTT.

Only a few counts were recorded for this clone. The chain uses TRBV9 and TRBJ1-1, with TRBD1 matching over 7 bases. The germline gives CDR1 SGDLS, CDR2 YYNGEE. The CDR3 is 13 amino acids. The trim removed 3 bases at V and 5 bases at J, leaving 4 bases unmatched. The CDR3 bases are TGTGCCAGCAGCGCGGCGACAGGGACTGAAGCTTTCTTT. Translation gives CASSAATGTEAFF.

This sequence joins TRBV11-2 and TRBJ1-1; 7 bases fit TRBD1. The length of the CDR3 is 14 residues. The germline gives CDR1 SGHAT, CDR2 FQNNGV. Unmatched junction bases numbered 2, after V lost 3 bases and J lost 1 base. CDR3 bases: TGTGCCAGCAGCTTGGACAGGCAGAACACTGAAGCTTTCTTT. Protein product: CASSLDRQNTEAFF.